These 8 T cell receptor beta chains came from one sample sequenced in a study of cytomegalovirus exposure and HLA in healthy donors. Vbeta (60) and Jbeta (13) primers were used in the PCR. Using immunoSEQ multiplex PCR, the repertoire was profiled, and TCRdb retains in-frame clones only, with some absent. This sample has 190,000 or so clones, with less than 85% found just once. Source material: PBMCs. Every receptor here comes from a girl aged 5-17 years in good health and CMV-seropositive.

The chain couples TRBV9 to TRBJ2-7; D remains unclear. CDR3 length equals 17 residues. The germline V gene has CDR1 SGDLS and CDR2 YYNGEE. The V and J ends lost 0 bases and 3 bases respectively, with 19 bases between them. The CDR3 sequence: CASSVGASTKDDYEQYF. In DNA form, the CDR3 reads TGTGCCAGCAGCGTAGGGGCCAGCACCAAGGATGACTACGAGCAGTACTTC.

This chain links TRBV4-1 with TRBJ2-5, with unresolved D. In germline, CDR1 is MGHRA, CDR2 YSYEKL. Trimming cost V 4 bases and J 5 bases, with 14 bases left between them. CDR3 length: 14 amino acids. In nucleotides, the CDR3 is TGCGCCAGCAGCCGAAATGGGTTCGGGGAGACCCAGTACTTC. Translating it yields CASSRNGFGETQYF.

The chain employs TRBV2 and TRBJ2-7, with TRBD1 matching 7 bases. Germline lookup yields CDR1 SNHLY and CDR2 FYNNEI. The CDR3 loop spans 16 amino acids. With 4 bases clipped from V and 2 bases from J, the junction kept 11 bases outside the gene matches. Here the CDR3 reads CASSGGWRQGAYEQYF. The DNA for the CDR3 is TGTGCCAGCAGTGGAGGTTGGAGACAGGGAGCCTACGAGCAGTACTTC.

V gene TRBV10-3 combines with J gene TRBJ2-1; 8 bases are a match to TRBD2. Trimming at V came to 8 bases and at J to 1 base, leaving 4 bases not matched to a gene. CDR3 size: 14 residues. Germline assignment: CDR1 ENHRY and CDR2 SYGVKD. CDR3 loop: CAILGGASYNEQFF. The DNA for the CDR3 is TGTGCCATCCTCGGGGGGGCATCCTACAATGAGCAGTTCTTC.

J is TRBJ2-7 and V is TRBV5-1; 8 positions agree with TRBD1. Germline assignment: CDR1 SGHRS and CDR2 YFSETQ. This CDR3 comprises 17 residues. V was pared by 0 bases and J by 5 bases, with 13 bases of the junction left unmatched. The CDR3 DNA reads TGCGCCAGCAGCTTGGAGACCCTCCAGGGGGCAAGGAACGAGCAGTACTTC. It encodes CASSLETLQGARNEQYF.

To note about this clone: This same CDR3 is encoded by further DNA sequences in the sample. The rearrangement joins TRBV18 to TRBJ2-7; TRBD1 matches at 9 bases. The length of the CDR3 is 15 residues. Germline-derived CDR1 and CDR2 are KGHSH and LQKENI. Losses at the gene ends were 3 bases for V and 4 bases for J; bases not matched to a gene: 7. CDR3 sequence (DNA): TGTGCCAGCTCACCCGGTACAGGGGGCAGTTACGAGCAGTACTTC. It encodes CASSPGTGGSYEQYF. The whole variable domain, remainder taken from reference TRBV18 and TRBJ2-7, is NAGVMQNPRHLVRRRGQEARLRCSPMKGHSHVYWYRQLPEEGLKFMVYLQKENIIDESGMPKERFSAEFPKEGPSILRIQQVVRGDSAAYFCASSPGTGGSYEQYFGPGTRLTVT.

This chain joins TRBV5-4 and TRBJ2-7; D gene ambiguous. The V gene lost 0 bases and the J gene lost 4 bases, with 11 bases spanning the gap. The CDR3 has 14 residues. In germline, CDR1 is SGHNT, CDR2 YYREEE (reference sequence). CDR3 sequence (DNA): TGTGCCAGCAGCTTGGGACCTAGAGCGTACGAGCAGTACTTC. Its protein product is CASSLGPRAYEQYF.

This sequence joins TRBV11-3 and TRBJ2-2, with D possibly being TRBD1 (6 bases). The CDR3 runs to 15 residues. CDR1 is SGHNT, CDR2 YENEEA, per germline. Trimming removed 0 bases at V and 2 bases at J, with 7 bases between. The CDR3: CASSLDRGNTGELFF. DNA of the CDR3: TGTGCCAGCAGCTTAGACAGGGGCAACACCGGGGAGCTGTTTTTT.